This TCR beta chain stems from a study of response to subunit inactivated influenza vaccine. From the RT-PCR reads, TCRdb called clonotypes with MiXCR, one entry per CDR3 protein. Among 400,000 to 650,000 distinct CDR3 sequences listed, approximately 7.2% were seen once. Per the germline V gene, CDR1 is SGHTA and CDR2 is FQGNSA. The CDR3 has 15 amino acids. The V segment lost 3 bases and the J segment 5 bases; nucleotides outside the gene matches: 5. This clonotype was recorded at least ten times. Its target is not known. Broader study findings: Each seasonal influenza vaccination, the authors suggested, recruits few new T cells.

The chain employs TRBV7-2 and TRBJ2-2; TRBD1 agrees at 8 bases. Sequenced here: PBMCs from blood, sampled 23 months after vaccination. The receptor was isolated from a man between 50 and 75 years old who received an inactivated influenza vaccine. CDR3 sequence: CASSFTTGGTGELFF. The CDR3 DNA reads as TGTGCCAGCAGCTTTACCACAGGGGGAACCGGGGAGCTGTTTTTT.